Following are 8 T cell receptor beta chains from one sample sequenced in a study of cytomegalovirus exposure and HLA in healthy donors. The PCR had 60 Vbeta and 13 Jbeta primers. TCRdb's copy holds only in-frame clones and misses some; the assay was immunoSEQ multiplex PCR. The repertoire consists of 80,000 to 100,000 clones, with roughly 70% occurring once and the leading ten covering about a sixth. Sequencing was carried out using PBMCs. These receptors were taken from a woman younger than 30 in good health and CMV-seropositive.

The CDR3: CASSPSSGTEAFF. DNA for the CDR3: TGTGCCAGCTCCCCGTCGTCCGGCACTGAAGCTTTCTTT. The chain joins TRBV18 to TRBJ1-1; D is uncertain. Looked up from germline, CDR1 is KGHSH and CDR2 is LQKENI. Trimming stripped 6 bases from V and 4 bases from J, with 12 bases between. The CDR3 covers 13 residues.

The genes are TRBV5-4 and TRBJ1-6, with 9 bases identical to TRBD1. Looked up from germline, CDR1 is SGHNT and CDR2 is YYREEE (reference sequence). This CDR3 contains 15 residues. J lost 13 bases, V lost 0 bases, and 8 bases had no gene match. The CDR3 region has the DNA TGTGCCAGCAGCTTGGGGACAGGGGATCACCTGCCCCTCCACTTT. Its protein is CASSLGTGDHLPLHF.

The rearrangement joins TRBV28 to TRBJ1-4, with D perhaps matching TRBD1 (6 bases). The ends were cut back, 10 bases at V and 5 bases at J, with 14 bases in the middle. The CDR3 is 13 amino acids. Germline-derived CDR1 and CDR2 are MDHEN and SYDVKM. The chain's CDR3 is CANGQSPNEKLFF. The CDR3 DNA is TGTGCCAACGGACAGTCGCCAAATGAAAAACTGTTTTTT.

The CDR3 reads CASSLIGGGETQYF. The CDR3 region has the DNA TGTGCCAGCAGCCTCATAGGGGGTGGAGAGACCCAGTACTTC. The chain links TRBV11-2 to TRBJ2-5, with D tentatively TRBD1 (6 bases). V was shortened by 5 bases and J by 4 bases, with 14 bases between the two germline ends. This CDR3 region has 14 residues. Per germline, CDR1 SGHAT and CDR2 FQNNGV.

The V and J genes are TRBV4-3 and TRBJ2-7; D is possibly TRBD1 (6 bases). V gave up 0 bases and J gave up 4 bases, with 10 bases separating them. The V gene's germline CDR1 is LGHNA and CDR2 YSLEER. The CDR3 consists of 14 residues. The CDR3 DNA is TGCGCCAGCAGCCAAGAACCAGGGGCGTACGAGCAGTACTTC. It translates to CASSQEPGAYEQYF.

The V call is TRBV7-3, the J call TRBJ2-2; D is perhaps TRBD1 (7 bases). The CDR3 runs 16 residues. The V gene lost 5 bases and the J gene lost 1 base, with 14 bases spanning the gap. In germline, CDR1 is SGHTA, CDR2 FQGTGA. CDR3 amino acids: CASSRQGLGNTGELFF. DNA of the CDR3: TGTGCCAGCAGCCGACAGGGACTTGGGAACACCGGGGAGCTGTTTTTT.

The chain couples TRBV13 to TRBJ1-2; 11 bases match TRBD1. J gave up 4 bases and V 6 bases, and 7 bases lay outside the gene matches. The CDR3 covers 15 residues. Germline CDR1 reads PRHDT; CDR2 reads FYEKMQ (reference sequence). CDR3 bases: TGTGCCAGCAGTTATCCCGGACAGGGGGCCTATGGCTACACCTTC. It encodes CASSYPGQGAYGYTF.

The V call is TRBV2, the J call TRBJ2-1; D possibly corresponds to TRBD1 (5 bases). The CDR3 contains 14 residues. Trimming took 2 bases from V and 4 from J, leaving 9 bases between them. The germline V gene has CDR1 SNHLY and CDR2 FYNNEI. For the CDR3, the DNA is TGTGCCAGCAGTGAACAGGGCGAGTACAATGAGCAGTTCTTC. Encoded protein: CASSEQGEYNEQFF.